A single sample gave rise to the 25 T cell receptor beta chains below, sequenced in a study of cytomegalovirus exposure and HLA in healthy donors. The PCR contained 60 Vbeta and 13 Jbeta primers. Method: immunoSEQ multiplex PCR; TCRdb's copy keeps in-frame clones and lacks some. Of 140,000 or so clones listed, approximately 84% are singletons. Sequencing was performed on PBMCs. These receptor sequences come from a woman aged 60 to 75 in good health and CMV-seropositive.

The chain has TRBV7-2 and TRBJ2-1; D possibly corresponds to TRBD2 (6 bases). V lost 3 bases, J lost 8 bases, and 11 bases lay in between. This CDR3 has 13 amino acids. Germline V lookup: CDR1 SGHTA, CDR2 FQGNSA. Here the CDR3 reads CASSFGGSDEQFF. The CDR3 coding sequence is TGTGCCAGCAGCTTCGGGGGTTCGGATGAGCAGTTCTTC.

The chain employs TRBV28 and TRBJ2-7; 12 bases are shared with TRBD1. This CDR3 region has 16 residues. CDR1 MDHEN and CDR2 SYDVKM come from the germline V gene. Trimming cost V 1 base and J 6 bases; bases outside gene matches: 7. This CDR3 reads CASSLLGGTGGVEQYF. CDR3 DNA sequence: TGTGCCAGCAGTTTATTGGGTGGGACAGGGGGCGTCGAGCAGTACTTC.

The chain combines TRBV28 with TRBJ2-7; TRBD1 aligns across 9 bases. Trimming removed 7 bases from V and 3 bases from J; junction bases left unmatched: 10. The CDR3 loop spans 15 amino acids. The germline gives CDR1 MDHEN, CDR2 SYDVKM. DNA for the CDR3: TGTGCCAGCAAAGGAGGGGACAGGGCCATCTACGAGCAGTACTTC. Protein product: CASKGGDRAIYEQYF.

J is TRBJ2-3 and V is TRBV19; D remains ambiguous. This CDR3 spans 14 amino acids. The V and J ends lost 9 bases and 3 bases respectively, with 16 bases between them. Per the germline V gene, CDR1 is LNHDA and CDR2 is SQIVND (reference sequence). The DNA of the CDR3 is TGTGCCAGCCACACGTCATCGAGGACAGATACGCAGTATTTT. This gives the protein CASHTSSRTDTQYF.

The V and J genes are TRBV7-2 and TRBJ1-2, with 7 bases fitting TRBD1. The germline CDR1 and CDR2 sequences are SGHTA and FQGNSA. V lost 5 bases, J lost 0 bases, and 6 bases stayed unmatched. The CDR3 has 15 amino acids. The CDR3 spells CASSPTGTANYGYTF. For the CDR3, the DNA is TGTGCCAGCAGCCCGACCGGGACAGCTAACTATGGCTACACCTTC.

The V and J genes are TRBV6-1 and TRBJ2-3; 7 nucleotides line up with TRBD1. From germline, CDR1 is MNHNS and CDR2 SASEGT. V dropped 0 bases and J dropped 6; count of bases not matched to a gene: 6. This CDR3 region has 15 residues. The CDR3 nucleotides are TGTGCCAGCAGTGAAGCGCAACAGGGGAAGGATACGCAGTATTTT. Translation: CASSEAQQGKDTQYF.

V is TRBV5-3 and J is TRBJ2-4; the D gene is possibly TRBD2 (5 bases). TRBV5-3 is placed among ORFs of uncertain function. Trimming took 5 bases from V and 0 from J, leaving 21 bases between them. The CDR3 length is 18 residues. The CDR3 spells CARSPPWASTIAKNIQYF. CDR3 nucleotides: TGTGCCAGAAGTCCACCTTGGGCTAGCACGATAGCCAAAAACATTCAGTACTTC.

The chain joins TRBV28 to TRBJ2-1, with 11 bases fitting TRBD2. V shed 2 bases, J shed 10 bases, and the junction held 4 bases outside the gene matches. CDR1 MDHEN and CDR2 SYDVKM come from the germline V gene. CDR3 length: 14 amino acids. This CDR3 reads CASSLGLAGDEQFF. DNA of the CDR3: TGTGCCAGCAGTTTAGGACTAGCGGGCGACGAGCAGTTCTTC.

The gene calls are TRBV30 and TRBJ2-7; D possibly corresponds to TRBD1 (6 bases). V shed 2 bases and J shed 6 bases, with 17 bases lying between them. Germline CDR1 is GTSNPN and CDR2 is SVGIG (reference sequence). This CDR3 spans 14 amino acids. The CDR3 loop is CAWSFHTGFSEQYF. CDR3 DNA: TGTGCCTGGAGTTTCCATACAGGGTTCTCCGAGCAGTACTTC. Combining the CDR3 with reference TRBV30 and TRBJ2-7 gives the whole variable domain SQTIHQWPATLVQPVGSPLSLECTVEGTSNPNLYWYRQAAGRGLQLLFYSVGIGQISSEVPQNLSASRPQDRQFILSSKKLLLSDSGFYLCAWSFHTGFSEQYFGPGTRLTVT.

CDR3 nucleotides: TGCAGCGGCACTAGCGGGATCAACTACGAGCAGTACTTC. This translates into CSGTSGINYEQYF. This chain connects TRBV29-1 to TRBJ2-7; 10 bases agree with TRBD2. This CDR3 spans 13 amino acids. Germline CDR1 SQVTM, CDR2 ANQGSEA. The J segment lost 3 bases and the V segment lost 7 bases, leaving 6 bases of the junction unmatched.

The rearrangement links TRBV7-2 to TRBJ2-1, with D tentatively TRBD2 (6 bases). The CDR3 is 12 residues long. The germline V and J ends were trimmed by 4 bases and 6 bases, with 7 bases remaining between them. Germline-derived CDR1 and CDR2 are SGHTA and FQGNSA. CDR3 in amino acids: CASSYGGNEQFF. In nucleotides, the CDR3 is TGTGCCAGCAGCTACGGGGGCAATGAGCAGTTCTTC.

The genes are TRBV7-6 and TRBJ2-7; 7 bases line up with TRBD1. The CDR3 consists of 12 residues. Germline trimming cut 5 bases from V and 5 bases from J; bases unmatched to any gene: 3. Germline loops: CDR1 SGHVS, CDR2 FNYEAQ. CDR3 nucleotides: TGTGCCAGCAGCCAGACAGGGCACGAGCAGTACTTC. Its translation is CASSQTGHEQYF.

V and J are TRBV9 and TRBJ2-5; TRBD2 might be the D (6 bases). Looked up from germline, CDR1 is SGDLS and CDR2 is YYNGEE. The CDR3 is made up of 12 amino acids. V dropped 0 bases and J dropped 7 bases, with 7 bases sitting between them. The CDR3 region has the DNA TGTGCCAGCAGCGTAGTGGGAGGGACCCAGTACTTC. Translated: CASSVVGGTQYF.

This chain connects TRBV6-6 to TRBJ2-7, with 7 bases identical to TRBD1. V was clipped by 6 bases and J by 7 bases; unmatched bases: 15. The CDR3 runs 15 residues. In germline, CDR1 is MNHNY, CDR2 SVGAGI (reference sequence). The CDR3 protein is CASSHGTAGVGEQYF. In DNA, the CDR3 is TGTGCCAGCAGCCACGGGACAGCAGGGGTGGGAGAGCAGTACTTC.

V gene TRBV10-3 combines with J gene TRBJ2-7, with 7 bases identical to TRBD2. The germline gives CDR1 ENHRY, CDR2 SYGVKD. V was pared by 0 bases and J by 3 bases, with 5 bases of the junction left unmatched. This CDR3 is 15 amino acids long. DNA for the CDR3: TGTGCCATCAGTGAGTCTGGGGGGACTATCTACGAGCAGTACTTC. Its protein product is CAISESGGTIYEQYF.

The chain has TRBV19 and TRBJ2-2; D remains unclear. Trimming took off 4 bases at V and 2 bases at J, with 5 bases between the two ends. Germline CDR1 reads LNHDA; CDR2 reads SQIVND (reference sequence). The length of the CDR3 is 13 residues. Written as DNA, the CDR3 is TGTGCCAGTAGTAATAGAAACACCGGGGAGCTGTTTTTT. Translating it yields CASSNRNTGELFF.

The chain is built from TRBV28 and TRBJ1-4; D not resolved. V was trimmed by 2 bases and J by 6 bases, leaving 7 bases between them. CDR3 length equals 13 residues. The germline V gene encodes CDR1 MDHEN and CDR2 SYDVKM. CDR3 nucleotides: TGTGCCAGCAGTTTACGGTCGGATGAAAAACTGTTTTTT. Its translation: CASSLRSDEKLFF.

The chain carries TRBV6-1 and TRBJ2-2; TRBD2 agrees at 9 bases. The germline V gene encodes CDR1 MNHNS and CDR2 SASEGT. The CDR3 totals 17 residues. V was clipped by 0 bases and J by 4 bases; unmatched bases: 6. The CDR3 DNA follows: TGTGCCAGCAGTGAAGCGAGAAGACTAGCGGCCACCGGGGAGCTGTTTTTT. Translating gives CASSEARRLAATGELFF.

The chain has TRBV5-1 and TRBJ2-1; the match to TRBD2 covers 13 bases. The CDR3 has 15 residues. After removal of 4 bases from V and 6 bases from J, the junction contained 4 bases not matched to a gene. Germline CDR1 is SGHRS and CDR2 is YFSETQ. As DNA, the CDR3 is TGCGCCAGCAGCGCGGGACTAGCGGGACCCAATGAGCAGTTCTTC. Residues: CASSAGLAGPNEQFF.

This clone came up a few times. As DNA, the CDR3 is TGTGCCAGCAGCTTAGTGAGCGGGATGATCGCAGATACGCAGTATTTT. Amino acids: CASSLVSGMIADTQYF. V and J are TRBV11-2 and TRBJ2-3, with 7 bases fitting TRBD2. The J segment lost 4 bases and the V segment lost 1 base, leaving 8 bases of the junction unmatched. The CDR3 runs to 16 residues. Germline V gives CDR1 SGHAT, CDR2 FQNNGV. The complete variable domain, with remaining parts taken from reference TRBV11-2 and TRBJ2-3, reads EAGVAQSPRYKIIEKRQSVAFWCNPISGHATLYWYQQILGQGPKLLIQFQNNGVVDDSQLPKDRFSAERLKGVDSTLKIQPAKLEDSAVYLCASSLVSGMIADTQYFGPGTRLTVL.

The CDR3 DNA is TGCAGCGTTGTGGGGCTTAACTATGGCTACACCTTC. It yields the protein CSVVGLNYGYTF. The chain carries TRBV29-1 and TRBJ1-2, with TRBD1 as a possible D gene (5 bases). The germline V gene encodes CDR1 SQVTM and CDR2 ANQGSEA. The CDR3 consists of 12 residues. The V end was cut by 4 bases, the J end by 1 base, with 7 bases between.

The chain employs TRBV28 and TRBJ1-5; D unresolved. The germline V gene encodes CDR1 MDHEN and CDR2 SYDVKM. V lost 2 bases and J lost 7, with 12 bases in between. This CDR3 has 14 amino acids. The CDR3 coding sequence is TGTGCCAGCAGTTTAAGTCCCAACATGCAGCCCCAGCATTTT. Its protein is CASSLSPNMQPQHF.

The chain couples TRBV5-1 to TRBJ1-6; 8 bases agree with TRBD1. Germline CDR1 reads SGHRS; CDR2 reads YFSETQ. The CDR3 is made up of 16 amino acids. V gave up 0 bases and J gave up 6 bases; unmatched junction bases: 5. The CDR3 DNA is TGCGCCAGCAGCTTGGGACAGGGGTCCCTTAATTCACCCCTCCACTTT. This gives the protein CASSLGQGSLNSPLHF.

As concerns this clone: No DNA is shown, since the ends of the CDR3 on it are uncertain; the CDR3 is the one TCRdb lists. The chain recombines TRBV30 with TRBJ2-2; the listed D gene, TRBD1, was not tested against the DNA. 14 amino acids form the CDR3, both terminal residues included. Per the germline V gene, CDR1 is GTSNPN and CDR2 is SVGIG (reference sequence). CDR3 region: CAFGQGQFTGELFF.

The CDR3 DNA follows: TGCAGCGTTGAATGGAGGGGAGGAGATACGCAGTATTTT. This gives the protein CSVEWRGGDTQYF. The V call is TRBV29-1, the J call TRBJ2-3; D may be TRBD2 (6 bases). This CDR3 is built from 13 residues. The germline V gene encodes CDR1 SQVTM and CDR2 ANQGSEA. V was clipped by 2 bases and J by 5 bases, with 11 bases between them.